This TCR beta chain was found in a study of vaccination effects on CD4 cells after COVID-19. Produced via immunoSEQ multiplex PCR; TCRdb's table is partial and in-frame only. The data contain tens of thousands of clones, around 67% of them singletons. Upon completion of around ten days in culture, CD4+ T cells were isolated. Participants received two doses of either the BNT162b2 or mRNA-1273 vaccine. A note on this clone: Its antigen is not identified.

The germline gives CDR1 KGHDR, CDR2 SFDVKD. Trimming removed 2 bases from V and 7 bases from J, with 16 bases in between. This CDR3 region has 16 residues. The V call is TRBV24-1, the J call TRBJ1-4; D is possibly TRBD1 (5 bases). The TCR originated in a human donor who received a COVID-19 vaccine. The specimen was CD4+ T cells from PBMCs cultured without peptide, collected after COVID-19 vaccination. Here the CDR3 reads CATSDSMAGVGEKLFF. CDR3 DNA sequence: TGTGCCACCAGTGATTCCATGGCGGGGGTAGGTGAAAAACTGTTTTTT.